The 3 T cell receptor beta chains listed next were all sequenced from one sample in a study of blood T cell repertoires in COVID-19. Some clones are missing from TCRdb's copy, which holds only in-frame ones; the method was immunoSEQ multiplex PCR. Of just over 250,000 clones in the sample, roughly 88% were seen once. The sequenced sample consisted of peripheral blood. These receptors came from a woman in her 70s with COVID-19, enrolled during active disease.

This clone was detected only a few times. The rearrangement links TRBV24-1 to TRBJ1-2, with D possibly TRBD1 on 6 matching bases. V shed 0 bases and J shed 6 bases, with 10 bases lying between them. This CDR3 region has 14 residues. CDR1 is KGHDR, CDR2 SFDVKD, per germline. The CDR3 reads CATSDLDRINGYTF. DNA for the CDR3: TGTGCCACCAGTGATTTGGACAGGATTAATGGCTACACCTTC.

V and J are TRBV4-1 and TRBJ1-2; a possible D gene is TRBD1 (6 bases). The V gene's germline CDR1 is MGHRA and CDR2 YSYEKL. Trimming shortened V by 5 bases and J by 0 bases, and 10 bases separated the two germline ends. The CDR3 extends over 14 amino acids. The CDR3 loop is CASSRGTANYGYTF. The CDR3 DNA follows: TGCGCCAGCAGCAGGGGGACGGCTAACTATGGCTACACCTTC.

The rearrangement links TRBV15 to TRBJ1-2; TRBD1 might be the D (6 bases). The V end lost 4 bases, the J end lost 1 base, and 16 bases lay between the germline ends. This CDR3 spans 16 amino acids. Germline-derived CDR1 and CDR2 are LNHNV and YYDKDF (reference sequence). The CDR3 sequence: CATSTPRGAGNYGYTF. The CDR3 DNA sequence: TGTGCCACCAGCACCCCCCGGGGGGCGGGTAACTATGGCTACACCTTC.